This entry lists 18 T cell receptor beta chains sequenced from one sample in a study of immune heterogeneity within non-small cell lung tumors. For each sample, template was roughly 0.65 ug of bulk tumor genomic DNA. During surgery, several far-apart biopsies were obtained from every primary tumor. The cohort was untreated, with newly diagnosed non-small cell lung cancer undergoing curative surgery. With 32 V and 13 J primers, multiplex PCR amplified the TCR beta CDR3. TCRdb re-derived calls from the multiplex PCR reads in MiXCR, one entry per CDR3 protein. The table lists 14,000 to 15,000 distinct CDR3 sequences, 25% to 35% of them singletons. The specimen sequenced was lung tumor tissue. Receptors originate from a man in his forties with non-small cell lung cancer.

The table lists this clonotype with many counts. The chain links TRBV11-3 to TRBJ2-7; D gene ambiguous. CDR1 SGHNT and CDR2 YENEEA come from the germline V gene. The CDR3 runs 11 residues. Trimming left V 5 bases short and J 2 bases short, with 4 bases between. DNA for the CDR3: TGTGCCAGCAGCGCTCCCTACGAGCAGTACTTC. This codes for CASSAPYEQYF.

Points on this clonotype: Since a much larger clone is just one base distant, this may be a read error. CDR3 bases: TGCGCCAGCAGCGTAGACAGGGGGCAGCGAGCCTACACCTTC. It is translated as CASSVDRGQRAYTF. The J gene is TRBJ1-2, the V gene TRBV5-1, with 10 bases matching TRBD1. V lost 4 bases to trimming and J lost 10 bases; unmatched junction nucleotides: 10. Looked up from germline, CDR1 is SGHRS and CDR2 is YFSETQ. The CDR3 runs to 14 residues. The entire variable domain, with the rest obtained from reference TRBV5-1 and TRBJ1-2, is as follows: KAGVTQTPRYLIKTRGQQVTLSCSPISGHRSVSWYQQTPGQGLQFLFEYFSETQRNKGNFPGRFSGRQFSNSRSEMNVSTLELGDSALYLCASSVDRGQRAYTFGSGTRLTVV.

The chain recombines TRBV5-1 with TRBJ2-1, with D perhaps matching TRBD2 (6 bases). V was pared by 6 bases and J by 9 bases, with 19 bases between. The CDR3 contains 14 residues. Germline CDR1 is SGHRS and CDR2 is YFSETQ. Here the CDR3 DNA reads TGCGCCAGCATCCTCTCCGGGAGAGAGGGTGAGCAGTTCTTC. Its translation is CASILSGREGEQFF.

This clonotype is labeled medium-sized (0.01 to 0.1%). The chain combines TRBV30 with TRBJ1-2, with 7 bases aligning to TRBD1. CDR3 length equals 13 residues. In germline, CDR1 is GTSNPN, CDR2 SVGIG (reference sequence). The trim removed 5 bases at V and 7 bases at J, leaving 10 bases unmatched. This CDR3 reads CAWHTGEAFGYTF. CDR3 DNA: TGTGCCTGGCACACAGGGGAGGCCTTTGGCTACACCTTC.

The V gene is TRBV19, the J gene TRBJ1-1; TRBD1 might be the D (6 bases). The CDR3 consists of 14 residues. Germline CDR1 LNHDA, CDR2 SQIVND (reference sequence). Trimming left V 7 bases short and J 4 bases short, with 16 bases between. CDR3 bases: TGTGCCAGTAACAAACAGGGAGGGGGCACTGAAGCTTTCTTT. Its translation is CASNKQGGGTEAFF.

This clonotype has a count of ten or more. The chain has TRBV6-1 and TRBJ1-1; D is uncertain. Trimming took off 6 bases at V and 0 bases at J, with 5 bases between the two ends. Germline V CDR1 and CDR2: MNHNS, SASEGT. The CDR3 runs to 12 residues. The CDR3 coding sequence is TGTGCCAGCAGAGGTGTGAACACTGAAGCTTTCTTT. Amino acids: CASRGVNTEAFF.

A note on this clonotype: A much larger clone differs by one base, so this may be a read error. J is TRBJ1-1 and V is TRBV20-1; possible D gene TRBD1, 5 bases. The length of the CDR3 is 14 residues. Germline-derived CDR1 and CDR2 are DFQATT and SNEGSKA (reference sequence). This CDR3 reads CSTSRGASGTEAFF. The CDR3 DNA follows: TGCAGTACTAGTCGAGGGGCATCGGGCACTGAAGCTTTCTTT.

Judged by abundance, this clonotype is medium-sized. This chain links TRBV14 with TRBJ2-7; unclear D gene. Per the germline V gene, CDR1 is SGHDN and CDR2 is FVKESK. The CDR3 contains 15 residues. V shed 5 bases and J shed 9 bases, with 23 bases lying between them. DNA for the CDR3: TGTGCCAGCAGCTTTCCCGGGTCTCCCTCTGGGATGCAGTACTTC. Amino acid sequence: CASSFPGSPSGMQYF. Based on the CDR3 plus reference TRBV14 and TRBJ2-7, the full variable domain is EAGVTQFPSHSVIEKGQTVTLRCDPISGHDNLYWYRRVMGKEIKFLLHFVKESKQDESGMPNNRFLAERTGGTYSTLKVQPAELEDSGVYFCASSFPGSPSGMQYFGPGTRLTVT.

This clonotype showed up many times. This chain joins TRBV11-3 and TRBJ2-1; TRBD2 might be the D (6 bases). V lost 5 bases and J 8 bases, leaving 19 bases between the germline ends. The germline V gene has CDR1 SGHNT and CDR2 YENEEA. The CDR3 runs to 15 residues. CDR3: CASSRSAGLVYEQFF. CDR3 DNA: TGTGCCAGCAGCCGTTCGGCGGGGCTAGTGTATGAGCAGTTCTTC.

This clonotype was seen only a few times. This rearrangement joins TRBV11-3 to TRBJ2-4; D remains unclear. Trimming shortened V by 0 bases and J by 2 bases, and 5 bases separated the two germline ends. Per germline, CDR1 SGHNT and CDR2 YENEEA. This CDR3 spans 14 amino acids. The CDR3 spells CASSLDGTKNIQYF. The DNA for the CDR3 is TGTGCCAGCAGCTTAGATGGGACCAAAAACATTCAGTACTTC. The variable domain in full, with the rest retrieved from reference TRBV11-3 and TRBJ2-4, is EAGVVQSPRYKIIEKKQPVAFWCNPISGHNTLYWYLQNLGQGPELLIRYENEEAVDDSQLPKDRFSAERLKGVDSTLKIQPAELGDSAVYLCASSLDGTKNIQYFGAGTRLSVL.

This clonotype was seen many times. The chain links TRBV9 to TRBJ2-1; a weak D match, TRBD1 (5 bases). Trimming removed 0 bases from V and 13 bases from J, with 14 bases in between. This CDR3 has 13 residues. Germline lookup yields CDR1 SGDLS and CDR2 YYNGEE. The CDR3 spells CASSVVPQGGQFF. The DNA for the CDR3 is TGTGCCAGCAGCGTAGTCCCGCAGGGCGGTCAGTTCTTC.

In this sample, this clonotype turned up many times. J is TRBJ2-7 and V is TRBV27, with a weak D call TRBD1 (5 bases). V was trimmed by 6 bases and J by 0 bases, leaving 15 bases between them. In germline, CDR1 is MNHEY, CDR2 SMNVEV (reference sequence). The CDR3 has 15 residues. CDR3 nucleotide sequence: TGTGCCAGCAGACGGCAGGGCTATATCTCCTACGAGCAGTACTTC. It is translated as CASRRQGYISYEQYF.

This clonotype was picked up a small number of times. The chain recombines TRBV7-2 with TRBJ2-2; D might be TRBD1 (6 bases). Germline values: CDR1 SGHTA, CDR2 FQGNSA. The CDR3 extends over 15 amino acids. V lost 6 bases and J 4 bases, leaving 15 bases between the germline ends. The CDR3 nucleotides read TGTGCCAGCAGTTCCCCGGGACAACCCACCGGGGAGCTGTTTTTT. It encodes CASSSPGQPTGELFF.

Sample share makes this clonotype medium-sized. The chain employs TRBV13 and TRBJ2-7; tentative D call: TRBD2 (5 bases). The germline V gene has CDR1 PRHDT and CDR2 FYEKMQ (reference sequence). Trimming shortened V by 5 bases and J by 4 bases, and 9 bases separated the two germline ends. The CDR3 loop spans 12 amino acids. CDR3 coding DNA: TGTGCCAGCAGCCATCGGGAATACGAGCAGTACTTC. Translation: CASSHREYEQYF.

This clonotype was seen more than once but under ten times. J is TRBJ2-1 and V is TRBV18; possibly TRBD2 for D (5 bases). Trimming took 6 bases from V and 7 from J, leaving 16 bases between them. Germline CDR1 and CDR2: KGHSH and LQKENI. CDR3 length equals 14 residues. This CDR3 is CASSRALGENEQFF. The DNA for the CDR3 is TGTGCCAGCTCCCGGGCTTTGGGAGAAAATGAGCAGTTCTTC.

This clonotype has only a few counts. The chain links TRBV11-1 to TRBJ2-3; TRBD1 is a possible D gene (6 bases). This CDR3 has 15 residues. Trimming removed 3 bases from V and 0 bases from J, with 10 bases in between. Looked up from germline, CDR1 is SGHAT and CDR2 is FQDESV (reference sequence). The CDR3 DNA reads TGTGCCAGCAGCTTCCGGACAGCTAGCACAGATACGCAGTATTTT. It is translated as CASSFRTASTDTQYF.

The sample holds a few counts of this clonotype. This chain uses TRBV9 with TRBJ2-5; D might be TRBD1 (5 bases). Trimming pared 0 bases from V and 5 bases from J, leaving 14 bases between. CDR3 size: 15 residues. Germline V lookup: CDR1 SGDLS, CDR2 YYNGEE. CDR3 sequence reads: CASSVDMAGYETQYF. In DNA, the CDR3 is TGTGCCAGCAGCGTAGATATGGCAGGGTATGAGACCCAGTACTTC.

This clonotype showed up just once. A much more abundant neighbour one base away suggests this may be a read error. In DNA form, the CDR3 reads TGTGCCAGCAGCTTAAATAAGGACCTGGCAGAGACCTACCAGCAGTACTTC. Its protein is CASSLNKDLAETYQQYF. This chain joins TRBV7-9 and TRBJ2-7; D gene unclear. This CDR3 has 17 residues. In germline, CDR1 is SEHNR, CDR2 FQNEAQ (reference sequence). The full variable domain, in which reference TRBV7-9 and TRBJ2-7 provide the parts outside the CDR3, is DTGVSQNPRHKITKRGQNVTFRCDPISEHNRLYWYRQTLGQGPEFLTYFQNEAQLEKSRLLSDRFSAERPKGSFSTLEIQRTEQGDSAMYLCASSLNKDLAETYQQYFGPGTRLTVT.